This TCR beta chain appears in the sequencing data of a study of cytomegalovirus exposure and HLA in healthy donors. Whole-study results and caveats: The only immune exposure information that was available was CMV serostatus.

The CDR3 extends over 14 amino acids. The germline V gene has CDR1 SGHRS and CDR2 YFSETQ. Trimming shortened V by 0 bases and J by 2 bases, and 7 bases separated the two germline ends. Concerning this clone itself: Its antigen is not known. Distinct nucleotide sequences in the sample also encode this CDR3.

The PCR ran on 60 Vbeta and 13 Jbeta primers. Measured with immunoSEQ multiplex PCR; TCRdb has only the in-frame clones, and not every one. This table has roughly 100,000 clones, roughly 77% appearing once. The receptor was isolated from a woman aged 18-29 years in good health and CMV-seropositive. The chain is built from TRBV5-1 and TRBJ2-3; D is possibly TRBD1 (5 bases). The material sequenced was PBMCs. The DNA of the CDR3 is TGCGCCAGCAGCTTGGGACAGTCCACAGATACGCAGTATTTT. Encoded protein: CASSLGQSTDTQYF.